The present entry profiles one T cell receptor (beta chain) with its context. These data come from a study of blood T cell repertoires in COVID-19. Study at large: Donors in the United States, Italy and Spain gave samples during acute or convalescent COVID-19. PBMCs, B-cell-depleted T cells, or T cells were the source of the cDNA or gDNA that made up the material.

This CDR3 has 13 amino acids. The V gene end was trimmed by 6 bases and the J gene end by 6 bases; junction bases not matched to a gene: 2. Source study methods: It was from reference gene primer amplification that nucleated cell counts were estimated. Produced via immunoSEQ multiplex PCR; TCRdb's table is partial and in-frame only. V and J calls and clone size are as listed in that table; D and trimming were resolved from the DNA. Of about 59,000 clones listed, roughly 87% were seen once; the top ten hold 4.5% to 5.5%. The TCR was taken from an elderly man in a cohort sampled during active COVID-19. The specimen was peripheral blood. The chain couples TRBV12-3 or TRBV12-4 to TRBJ2-1; 10 bases fit TRBD2. The DNA of the CDR3 is TGTGCCAGCAGCGGACTAGCGGCCAATGAGCAGTTCTTC. Residues: CASSGLAANEQFF.